A selection of T cell receptor beta chains follows, all from one sample in a study of T cell responses to AZD1222 COVID-19 vaccine. Produced via immunoSEQ multiplex PCR; TCRdb's table is partial and in-frame only. Of around 140,000 clones in the sample, about 88% were seen once. The source was peripheral blood, collected on day 0 of AZD1222 vaccination. The source is an adult in good health. Both conserved end residues are part of each CDR3. The D gene is left open where the match is weak. Some rows mark clone size as missing; the rest say once, few, many or name a class of expanded clone.

j_call	v_call	clone_size	d_call	cdr3_nt	cdr3_aa
TRBJ1-2	TRBV6-4	.	.	TGTGCCAGCAGTGAGTCAGGGAGGAACTATGGCTACACCTTC	CASSESGRNYGYTF
TRBJ1-2	TRBV18	.	.	TGTGCCAGCTCACCAAGGGCGGGGTATGGCTACACCTTC	CASSPRAGYGYTF
TRBJ2-2	TRBV2	once	.	TGTGCCAGTAAGGGGGACCGAGCGAACACCGGGGAGCTGTTTTTT	CASKGDRANTGELFF
TRBJ2-5	TRBV30	.	.	TGTGCCTGGAGAGTGGGACTGGGGCCTACCAGGACCCAGTACTTC	CAWRVGLGPTRTQYF
TRBJ1-1	TRBV29-1	.	TRBD1	TGCAGCGTTGATCAGGGACAGGGGGTCACTGAAGCTTTCTTT	CSVDQGQGVTEAFF
TRBJ2-2	TRBV7-2	.	TRBD2	TGTGCCAGCAGCTCAGAAGCGGGAGGGACCGGGGAGCTGTTTTTT	CASSSEAGGTGELFF
TRBJ1-3	TRBV15	.	.	TGTGCCACCAGCAGAGGATCGGGGGGCCCTGGAAACACCATATATTTT	CATSRGSGGPGNTIYF
TRBJ1-5	TRBV10-2	many	.	TGCGCCAGCAGTTGGGCAGGGGTGCAGCCCCAGCATTTT	CASSWAGVQPQHF
TRBJ2-4	TRBV28	.	TRBD2	TGTGCCAGCAGCCTTACTAGCGGGAGAGTAGCCAAAAACATTCAGTACTTC	CASSLTSGRVAKNIQYF
TRBJ1-4	TRBV7-9	.	.	TGTGCCAGCAGCTTAGGAACAGGGTTGGCAACTAATGAAAAACTGTTTTTT	CASSLGTGLATNEKLFF
TRBJ2-7	TRBV18	.	TRBD1	TGTGCCAGCTCACCGGGACAGGGTATCACCACTACCTACGAGCAGTACTTC	CASSPGQGITTTYEQYF
TRBJ2-1	TRBV5-4	.	.	TGTGCCAGCAGCATGGACAAGAACTCCTACAATGAGCAGTTCTTC	CASSMDKNSYNEQFF
TRBJ2-2	TRBV7-2	.	TRBD2	TGTGCCAGCAGCACGGGACTAGCTTTCGGGGAGCTGTTTTTT	CASSTGLAFGELFF
TRBJ2-5	TRBV9	.	.	TGTGCCAGCAGCGTAGGCGGCCAAGAGACCCAGTACTTC	CASSVGGQETQYF
TRBJ2-1	TRBV11-3	.	.	TGTGCCAGCAGCCCGAACAGCCTTTACAATGAGCAGTTCTTC	CASSPNSLYNEQFF
TRBJ1-1	TRBV6-1	.	.	TGTGCCAGCAGTGAACTCGGGGGCAACACTGAAGCTTTCTTT	CASSELGGNTEAFF
TRBJ2-7	TRBV18	.	TRBD1	TGTGCCAGCTCTCCCTACAGGACAGGCTCCTACGAGCAGTACTTC	CASSPYRTGSYEQYF
TRBJ2-3	TRBV7-2	.	.	TGTGCCAGCAGCTTAGATCGGGAGTCGACACAGTATTTT	CASSLDRESTQYF
TRBJ2-3	TRBV6-2/TRBV6-3	.	.	TGTGCCAGCAGTTACTCGGTCAGGGCGACAGATACGCAGTATTTT	CASSYSVRATDTQYF
TRBJ1-4	TRBV27	.	TRBD1	TGTGCCAGCAGGGGACAGGGAGGAAATGAAAAACTGTTTTTT	CASRGQGGNEKLFF
TRBJ1-4	TRBV19	.	TRBD1	TGTGCCAGTAGTCCCCGGGGACAGGTGAATGAAAAACTGTTTTTT	CASSPRGQVNEKLFF
TRBJ1-1	TRBV10-2	.	.	TGCGCCAGCATGACAGATCCTCAGAGCACTGAAGCTTTCTTT	CASMTDPQSTEAFF
TRBJ1-2	TRBV28	.	TRBD1	TGTGCCAGCAGGTCGGGACAGCTGAACTATGGCTACACCTTC	CASRSGQLNYGYTF
TRBJ1-5	TRBV6-6	.	TRBD1	TGTGCCAGCAGTTACAACGACAGGGCTCAGCCCCAGCATTTT	CASSYNDRAQPQHF
TRBJ2-3	TRBV7-2	.	TRBD2	TGTGCCAGCAGCTTAGGCGGACTAGCGGCAGATACGCAGTATTTT	CASSLGGLAADTQYF
TRBJ1-2	TRBV7-8	.	.	TGTGCCAGCAGCTTTCCGGGTGACCCCTATGGCTACACCTTC	CASSFPGDPYGYTF
TRBJ2-7	TRBV10-3	.	.	TGTGCCATTAGACAGACCCCCTCCGAGCAGTACTTC	CAIRQTPSEQYF
TRBJ1-4	TRBV2	.	.	TGTGCCAGCAGAGGGGACACTAATGAAAAACTGTTTTTT	CASRGDTNEKLFF
TRBJ2-7	TRBV7-8	few	.	TGTGCCAGCAGCCAGAGTGGGGGAACTGACTCCTACGAGCAGTACTTC	CASSQSGGTDSYEQYF
TRBJ2-7	TRBV7-6	.	.	TGTGCCAGCAGTCCTCACGCCCGGGACACGGAGTACTTC	CASSPHARDTEYF
TRBJ2-7	TRBV19	once	TRBD2	TGTGCCAGTAGTATAGGAAGGGACTACTCCTACGAGCAGTACTTC	CASSIGRDYSYEQYF
TRBJ2-7	TRBV5-1	.	.	TGCGCCAGCAGCTTCGCCGAAAGCTCCTACGAGCAGTACTTC	CASSFAESSYEQYF
TRBJ2-7	TRBV7-8	.	TRBD1	TGTGCCAGCAGTTCCGGACAGGGACGGTACGAGCAGTACTTC	CASSSGQGRYEQYF
TRBJ2-5	TRBV4-2	.	TRBD1	TGTGCCAGCAGCTTAATAGGTGACAGGGGGCTTTTTAAGGAGACCCAGTACTTC	CASSLIGDRGLFKETQYF
TRBJ2-1	TRBV28	.	TRBD2	TGTGCCAGCAGCAATTCTCTAGCGGACCTCTACAATGAGCAGTTCTTC	CASSNSLADLYNEQFF
TRBJ2-1	TRBV5-1	.	TRBD2	TGCGCCAGCAGCTTGGTAGCGGGAGTGGGGAATGAGCAGTTCTTC	CASSLVAGVGNEQFF
TRBJ1-2	TRBV28	.	.	TGTGCCACAACCGTGGGGGGGCGCTATGGCTACACCTTC	CATTVGGRYGYTF
TRBJ2-7	TRBV6-5	once	TRBD2	TGTGCCAGCGCCCCGACTAGCGGGAGTTACGAGCAGTACTTC	CASAPTSGSYEQYF
TRBJ1-2	TRBV29-1	once	.	TGCAGCGTTAAGGGGGGGCGCTATGGCTACACCTTC	CSVKGGRYGYTF
TRBJ2-5	TRBV2	.	TRBD1	TGTGCCAGCAACAGGGGGAATCAAGAGACCCAGTACTTC	CASNRGNQETQYF
TRBJ1-5	TRBV6-2/TRBV6-3	.	.	TGTGCCAGCAGTACGCACCCCGGGGTTAGCAATCAGCCCCAGCATTTT	CASSTHPGVSNQPQHF
TRBJ2-7	TRBV7-3	.	TRBD1	TGTGCCAGCAGCTCCCTTACAGGGGTGGGTCTCTACGAGCAGTACTTC	CASSSLTGVGLYEQYF
TRBJ2-7	TRBV5-5	.	TRBD2	TGTGCCAGCAGTTTGACTAGCGGGAGTATCAACGAGCAGTACTTC	CASSLTSGSINEQYF
TRBJ1-5	TRBV5-6	.	.	TGTGCCAGCGGACGTCAACGGGCTCAGCCCCAGCATTTT	CASGRQRAQPQHF
TRBJ2-6	TRBV28	few	.	TGTGCCAGCAGTTTAGATCCAGGAGACTCTGGGGCCAACGTCCTGACTTTC	CASSLDPGDSGANVLTF
TRBJ1-5	TRBV2	.	TRBD1	TGTGCCAGCAGTGCCGAGACAGGGGTCAATCAGCCCCAGCATTTT	CASSAETGVNQPQHF
TRBJ2-1	TRBV7-2	.	.	TGTGCCAGCAGTCCCGTTAATGAGCAGTTCTTC	CASSPVNEQFF
TRBJ2-6	TRBV16	.	.	TGTGCCAGCAGCCAATCAGGGATCTCTGGGGCCAACGTCCTGACTTTC	CASSQSGISGANVLTF
TRBJ1-6	TRBV19	.	TRBD1	TGTGCCAGTAGTAGGGGACAGTATAATTCACCCCTCCACTTT	CASSRGQYNSPLHF
TRBJ2-2	TRBV7-9	.	.	TGTGCCAGCAACCCGCCTGGGGGGTCACCGACCGGGGAGCTGTTTTTT	CASNPPGGSPTGELFF